A selection of T cell receptor beta chains follows, all from one sample in a study of response to subunit inactivated influenza vaccine. TCRdb analysed the RT-PCR reads with MiXCR anew, one entry per CDR3 protein. The table records 750,000 to 850,000 distinct CDR3 sequences, under 20% of them present only once. The sample consisted of PBMCs from blood, taken 5 days after vaccination. The receptors originated from a man aged 50-60 years who received an inactivated influenza vaccine. The CDR3 runs from the conserved cysteine through the conserved F or W. Size tells how often a clone was seen (once, few, many) or the class of an expanded clone, and some rows leave it out.

abundance: NA; j_gene: TRBJ1-1; v_gene: TRBV6-5; CDR3aa: CASSYLEGFTEAFF
abundance: NA; j_gene: TRBJ1-1; v_gene: TRBV7-9; CDR3aa: CASSPNRRVNTEAFF
abundance: NA; j_gene: TRBJ2-7; v_gene: TRBV15; CDR3aa: CATKKDRGSYEQYF
abundance: NA; j_gene: TRBJ2-3; v_gene: TRBV5-1; CDR3aa: CASSFSRGLANTDTQYF
abundance: NA; j_gene: TRBJ2-5; v_gene: TRBV4-1; CDR3aa: CASSGSGSETQYF
abundance: many; j_gene: TRBJ2-5; v_gene: TRBV20-1; CDR3aa: CSARDSRELGTQYF
abundance: few; j_gene: TRBJ2-1; v_gene: TRBV10-3; CDR3aa: CAITETSGGVNEQFF
abundance: NA; j_gene: TRBJ2-1; v_gene: TRBV20-1; CDR3aa: CSAATGTGADEQFF
abundance: NA; j_gene: TRBJ1-5; v_gene: TRBV7-2; CDR3aa: CASSSVTEINQPQHF
abundance: NA; j_gene: TRBJ2-2; v_gene: TRBV20-1; CDR3aa: CSARRTGGDGNTGELFF
abundance: NA; j_gene: TRBJ2-3; v_gene: TRBV5-4; CDR3aa: CASSLLSGVTADTQYF
abundance: many; j_gene: TRBJ1-5; v_gene: TRBV6-2/TRBV6-3; CDR3aa: CASTWQQNQPQHF
abundance: many; j_gene: TRBJ1-5; v_gene: TRBV12-3/TRBV12-4; CDR3aa: CASSYPGQPQHF
abundance: few; j_gene: TRBJ1-6; v_gene: TRBV6-2/TRBV6-3; CDR3aa: CASTPTGTGHNSPLHF
abundance: NA; j_gene: TRBJ2-3; v_gene: TRBV7-6; CDR3aa: CASSFRGPPDTQYF
abundance: few; j_gene: TRBJ2-5; v_gene: TRBV3-1; CDR3aa: CASSQARLASYQETQYF
abundance: NA; j_gene: TRBJ1-1; v_gene: TRBV4-3; CDR3aa: CASSQEIGSYTEAFF
abundance: NA; j_gene: TRBJ1-2; v_gene: TRBV12-3/TRBV12-4; CDR3aa: CASSLSVRGRPRF
abundance: NA; j_gene: TRBJ2-7; v_gene: TRBV30; CDR3aa: CAWRRDFRNDEQYF
abundance: few; j_gene: TRBJ1-5; v_gene: TRBV20-1; CDR3aa: CSASGHLDQPQHF
abundance: few; j_gene: TRBJ1-6; v_gene: TRBV11-2; CDR3aa: CASSLLVRGIRSPLHF
abundance: NA; j_gene: TRBJ2-7; v_gene: TRBV4-1; CDR3aa: CASSQEYGGGYEQYF
abundance: few; j_gene: TRBJ2-1; v_gene: TRBV4-3; CDR3aa: CASSHGDPYNEQFF
abundance: many; j_gene: TRBJ2-7; v_gene: TRBV7-6; CDR3aa: CASSLSESSYEQYF
abundance: few; j_gene: TRBJ2-3; v_gene: TRBV4-3; CDR3aa: CASSQDGGPSDTQYF
abundance: few; j_gene: TRBJ1-2; v_gene: TRBV12-3/TRBV12-4; CDR3aa: CASTDPVANYGYTF
abundance: NA; j_gene: TRBJ2-5; v_gene: TRBV18; CDR3aa: CASSPPSSSKETQYF
abundance: NA; j_gene: TRBJ2-1; v_gene: TRBV25-1; CDR3aa: CASSPPVRLEQFF
abundance: few; j_gene: TRBJ2-2; v_gene: TRBV5-1; CDR3aa: CASSLEAITLAGELFF
abundance: NA; j_gene: TRBJ1-5; v_gene: TRBV4-1; CDR3aa: CASSRTVSQPQHF
abundance: NA; j_gene: TRBJ2-1; v_gene: TRBV15; CDR3aa: CATRSTGRAYNEQFF
abundance: NA; j_gene: TRBJ2-2; v_gene: TRBV5-1; CDR3aa: CASTIGNSGTGELFF
abundance: many; j_gene: TRBJ2-5; v_gene: TRBV12-3/TRBV12-4; CDR3aa: CASSNTGTGEETQYF
abundance: few; j_gene: TRBJ2-2; v_gene: TRBV29-1; CDR3aa: CSGLAGLSEELFF
abundance: NA; j_gene: TRBJ1-5; v_gene: TRBV20-1; CDR3aa: CSARDRGTGNQPQHF
abundance: NA; j_gene: TRBJ2-1; v_gene: TRBV7-7; CDR3aa: CASERSSSYNEQFF
abundance: NA; j_gene: TRBJ2-7; v_gene: TRBV20-1; CDR3aa: CSAGLAGVSRNEQYF
abundance: NA; j_gene: TRBJ2-5; v_gene: TRBV20-1; CDR3aa: CSARAPGAEQETQYF
abundance: many; j_gene: TRBJ2-1; v_gene: TRBV20-1; CDR3aa: CSASLGRYNEQFF
abundance: few; j_gene: TRBJ2-1; v_gene: TRBV3-1; CDR3aa: CASSPGTLSYNEQFF
abundance: NA; j_gene: TRBJ2-3; v_gene: TRBV12-3/TRBV12-4; CDR3aa: CASSPTAGTSGGRQYF
abundance: NA; j_gene: TRBJ2-7; v_gene: TRBV6-1; CDR3aa: CASSSVKPSTGSHEQYF
abundance: few; j_gene: TRBJ1-2; v_gene: TRBV7-2; CDR3aa: CASSLVGYTF
abundance: NA; j_gene: TRBJ1-6; v_gene: TRBV6-1; CDR3aa: CASRSQVVVSPLHF
abundance: many; j_gene: TRBJ2-3; v_gene: TRBV20-1; CDR3aa: CSAAKLGEADTQYF
abundance: many; j_gene: TRBJ2-7; v_gene: TRBV29-1; CDR3aa: CSVGEGPYEQYF
abundance: few; j_gene: TRBJ2-3; v_gene: TRBV7-9; CDR3aa: CASSLAQVADTQYF
abundance: NA; j_gene: TRBJ2-2; v_gene: TRBV7-9; CDR3aa: CASTRKDYPGELFF
abundance: few; j_gene: TRBJ2-3; v_gene: TRBV28; CDR3aa: CASSSTPGTQYF
abundance: NA; j_gene: TRBJ2-1; v_gene: TRBV11-2; CDR3aa: CASSLDRLVEQFF
abundance: few; j_gene: TRBJ2-2; v_gene: TRBV12-3/TRBV12-4; CDR3aa: CASSSNGTPINTGELFF
abundance: few; j_gene: TRBJ1-3; v_gene: TRBV12-3/TRBV12-4; CDR3aa: CASSSRNGNTIYF
abundance: few; j_gene: TRBJ2-3; v_gene: TRBV12-3/TRBV12-4; CDR3aa: CASSLPGVEFTDTQYF